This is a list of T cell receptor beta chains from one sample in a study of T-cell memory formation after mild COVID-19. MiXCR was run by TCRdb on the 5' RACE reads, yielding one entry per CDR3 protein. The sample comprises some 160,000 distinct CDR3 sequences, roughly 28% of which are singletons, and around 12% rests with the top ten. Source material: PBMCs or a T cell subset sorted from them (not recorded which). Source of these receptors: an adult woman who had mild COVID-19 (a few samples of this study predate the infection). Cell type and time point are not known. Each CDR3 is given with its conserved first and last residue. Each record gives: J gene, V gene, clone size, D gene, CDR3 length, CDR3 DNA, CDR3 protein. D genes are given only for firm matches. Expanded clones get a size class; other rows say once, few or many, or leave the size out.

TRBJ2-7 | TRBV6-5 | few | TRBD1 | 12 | TGTGCCAGCACCGGGACAGGGTACGAGCAGTACTTC | CASTGTGYEQYF
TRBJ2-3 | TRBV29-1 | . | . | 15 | TGCAGCGTTGAAGCGTGGGCTAGCGGCACAGATACGCAGTATTTT | CSVEAWASGTDTQYF
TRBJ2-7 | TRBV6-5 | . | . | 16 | TGTGCCAGCAGTTACTCTCCACAGGGCTACTCCTACGAGCAGTACTTC | CASSYSPQGYSYEQYF
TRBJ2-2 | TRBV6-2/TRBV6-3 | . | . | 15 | TGTGCCAGCCTTTATGACAGTTCGCACACCGGGGAGCTGTTTTTT | CASLYDSSHTGELFF
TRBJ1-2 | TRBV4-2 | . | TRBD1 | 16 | TGTGCCAGCAGCCCTATCCCGGGACAGACTAACTATGGCTACACCTTC | CASSPIPGQTNYGYTF
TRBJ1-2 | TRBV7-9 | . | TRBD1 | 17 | TGTGCCAGCAGCCGCCCCGGGACAGGGAGGGGCGACTATGGCTACACCTTC | CASSRPGTGRGDYGYTF
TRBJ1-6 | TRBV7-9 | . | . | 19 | TGTGCCAGCAGCCCGCCGAGCCTCCTCCCGAGCTCCTATAATTCACCCCTCCACTTT | CASSPPSLLPSSYNSPLHF
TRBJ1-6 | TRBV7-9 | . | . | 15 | TGTGCCAGCAGCTCTCGGGACATAAGAAATTCACCCCTCCACTTT | CASSSRDIRNSPLHF
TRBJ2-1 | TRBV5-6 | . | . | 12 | TGTGCCAGCAGCTTGTACATCAAAGAGCAGTTCTTC | CASSLYIKEQFF
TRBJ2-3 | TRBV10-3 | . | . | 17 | TGTGCCATCCGTAGTAGCGAAACCAACCCACATGAAGAAACGCAGTATTTT | CAIRSSETNPHEETQYF
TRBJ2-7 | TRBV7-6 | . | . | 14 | TGTGCCAGCAGCACGGTGGGTAGCTCTCTCGAGCAGTACTTC | CASSTVGSSLEQYF
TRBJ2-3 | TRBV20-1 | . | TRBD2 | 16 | TGCAGTGCTAGTAAACTAGCGGGGGCCCTCACGGATACGCAGTATTTT | CSASKLAGALTDTQYF
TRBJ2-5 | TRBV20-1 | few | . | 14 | TGCAGTGCTAGAGAGGCAGGGTTGCAAGAGACCCAGTACTTC | CSAREAGLQETQYF
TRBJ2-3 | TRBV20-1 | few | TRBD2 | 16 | TGCAGTGCTAGAGATAAACTAGCGGGGGCCCGGGGGGCGGAGTATTTT | CSARDKLAGARGAEYF
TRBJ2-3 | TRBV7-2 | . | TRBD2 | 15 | TGTGCCAGCAGTCGCGGGACTATTAGCACAGATACGCAGTATTTT | CASSRGTISTDTQYF
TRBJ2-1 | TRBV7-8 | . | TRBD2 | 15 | TGTGCCAGCAGCACGGGACTAGCGGGAGTTAATGAGCAGTTCTTC | CASSTGLAGVNEQFF
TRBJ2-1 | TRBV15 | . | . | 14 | TGTGCCACCAGCAGAGATCTTCAGGAGCGGGAGCAGTTCTTC | CATSRDLQEREQFF
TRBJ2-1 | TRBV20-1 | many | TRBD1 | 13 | TGCAGTGGAGAGGGGGCGACCTACAATGAGCAGTTCTTC | CSGEGATYNEQFF
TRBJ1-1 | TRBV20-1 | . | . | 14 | TGCAGTGCGGATAAAGGGGAGGCGGATACTGAAGCTTTCTTT | CSADKGEADTEAFF
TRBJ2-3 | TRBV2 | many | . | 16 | TGTGCCAGCAGTGCAAGACAGTCTGAGGGTACAGATACGCAGTATTTT | CASSARQSEGTDTQYF
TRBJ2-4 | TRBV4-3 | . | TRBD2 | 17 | TGCGCCAGCAGCCAAGTTAGTAGCGGGAGGGGTGAAAACATTCAGTACTTC | CASSQVSSGRGENIQYF
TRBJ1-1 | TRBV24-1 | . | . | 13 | TGTGCCACCAGTGATGGGCCAGCTGTTGAAGCTTTCTTT | CATSDGPAVEAFF
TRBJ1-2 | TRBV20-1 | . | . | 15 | TGCAGTGCTACCCGGGGGAAGGCGCCTTTCTATGGCTACACCTTC | CSATRGKAPFYGYTF
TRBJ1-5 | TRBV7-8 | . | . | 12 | TGTGCCAGCAGCTTCAGGGATCAGCCCCAGCATTTT | CASSFRDQPQHF
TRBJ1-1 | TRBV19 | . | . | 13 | TGTGCCAGCCGGGACCCCATGAACACTGAAGCTTTCTTT | CASRDPMNTEAFF
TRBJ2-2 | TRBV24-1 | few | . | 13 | TGTGCCACCGGAGAACAGGGACCCGGGGAGCTGTTTTTT | CATGEQGPGELFF
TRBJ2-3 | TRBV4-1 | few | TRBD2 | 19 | TGCGCCAGCAGCCAGGGGGGACTAGCGGGAATATTTGGCACAGATACGCAGTATTTT | CASSQGGLAGIFGTDTQYF
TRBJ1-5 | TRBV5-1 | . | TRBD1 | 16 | TGCGCCAGCAGCCCTGGGACAGCTAGTAGCAATCAGCCCCAGCATTTT | CASSPGTASSNQPQHF
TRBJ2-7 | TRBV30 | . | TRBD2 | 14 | TGTGCCTGGAGTGTAACTAGCGGGTCTTACGAGCAGTACTTC | CAWSVTSGSYEQYF
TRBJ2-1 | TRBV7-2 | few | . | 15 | TGTGCCAGCAGCTTAGGGCTGCAAGTAGTCAATGAGCAGTTCTTC | CASSLGLQVVNEQFF
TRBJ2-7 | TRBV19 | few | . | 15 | TGTGCCAGTAGTGTACAGGGAGCAGTCTCCTACGAGCAGTACTTC | CASSVQGAVSYEQYF
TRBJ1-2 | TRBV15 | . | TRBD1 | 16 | TGTGCCACCAGCAGCTACCCGGGACAGGGGAACTATGGCTACACCTTC | CATSSYPGQGNYGYTF
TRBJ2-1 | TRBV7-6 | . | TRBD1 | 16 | TGTGCCAGCAGGCAATTTCCGGGACAGATATACAATGAGCAGTTCTTC | CASRQFPGQIYNEQFF
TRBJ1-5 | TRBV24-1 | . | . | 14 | TGTGCCACCAGTGACCAGACACATGATCAGCCCCAGCATTTT | CATSDQTHDQPQHF
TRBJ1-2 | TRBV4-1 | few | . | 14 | TGCGCCAGCAGCCAAGGGGCCGATAACTATGGCTACACCTTC | CASSQGADNYGYTF
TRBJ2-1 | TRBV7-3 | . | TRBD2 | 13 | TGTGCCAGCAGCCCTTACCTAGCGGGGGAGCAGTTCTTC | CASSPYLAGEQFF
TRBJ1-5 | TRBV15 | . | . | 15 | TGTGCCACCAGCAGGGACGACAGCCTGTATCAGCCCCAGCATTTT | CATSRDDSLYQPQHF
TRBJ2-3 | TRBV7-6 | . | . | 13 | TGTGCCAGCAGCTCGGCGTGGGGGGATACGCAGTATTTT | CASSSAWGDTQYF
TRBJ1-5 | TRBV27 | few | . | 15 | TGTGCCAGCAGTTTAAGGGGGAGGGTCAATCAGCCCCAGCATTTT | CASSLRGRVNQPQHF
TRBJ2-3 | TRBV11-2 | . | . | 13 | TGTGCCAGCAGCGTTCGAGACACAGATACGCAGTATTTT | CASSVRDTDTQYF
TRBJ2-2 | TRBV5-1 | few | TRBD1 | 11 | TGCGCCAGCAGCGCCGGACAGGGTCAGGGCTTT | CASSAGQGQGF
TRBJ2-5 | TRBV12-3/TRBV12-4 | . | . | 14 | TGTGCCAGCAGTTTAGAGGTCGTAGGGACGACCCAGTACTTC | CASSLEVVGTTQYF
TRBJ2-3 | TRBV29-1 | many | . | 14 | TGCAGCGTAGAGGCCTACAGGGCGGTAAATACGCAGTATTTT | CSVEAYRAVNTQYF
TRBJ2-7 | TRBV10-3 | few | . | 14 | TGTGCCATCAGTGAGGGGCAAGACTCCTACGAGCAGTACTTC | CAISEGQDSYEQYF
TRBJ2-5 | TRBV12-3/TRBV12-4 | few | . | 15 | TGTGCCAGCAGTCCGGGACTCACCGTGCTGGAGACCCAGTACTTC | CASSPGLTVLETQYF
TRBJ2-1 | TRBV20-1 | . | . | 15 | TGCAGTGCTGGAGACAGAGGATTGATTTACAATGAGCAGTTCTTC | CSAGDRGLIYNEQFF
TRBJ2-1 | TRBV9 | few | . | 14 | TGTGCCAGCAGCGTAGATGCAGGGATCGATGAGCAGTTCTTC | CASSVDAGIDEQFF
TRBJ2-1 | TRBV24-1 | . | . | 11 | TGTGCCACCAGTGATTCCGGTGAGCAGTTCTTC | CATSDSGEQFF
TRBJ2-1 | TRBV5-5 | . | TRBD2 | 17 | TGTGCCAGCAGCCAAACAGGGACTAGCGTTTTCTACAATGAGCAGTTCTTC | CASSQTGTSVFYNEQFF
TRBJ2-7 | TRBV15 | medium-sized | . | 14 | TGTGCCACCAGCAGAGACCGGGGTAGCTACGAGCAGTACTTC | CATSRDRGSYEQYF
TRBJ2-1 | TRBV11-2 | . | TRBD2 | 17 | TGTGCCAGCAGCTTAGTAGCGGGAGGTATTATTGGCAATGAGCAGTTCTTC | CASSLVAGGIIGNEQFF
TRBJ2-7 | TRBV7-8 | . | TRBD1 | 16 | TGTGCCAGCAGCCGTAGAGGGGACAGCAAAATCTACGAGCAGTACTTC | CASSRRGDSKIYEQYF
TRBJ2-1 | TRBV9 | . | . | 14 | TGTGCCAGCAGCGTAGATTATTCGGAGAGCGAGCAGTTCTTC | CASSVDYSESEQFF
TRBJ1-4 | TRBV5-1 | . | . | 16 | TGCGCCAGCAGCTTCCAGGGGACACCAACTAATGAAAAACTGTTTTTT | CASSFQGTPTNEKLFF
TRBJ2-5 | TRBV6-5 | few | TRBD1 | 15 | TGTGCCAGCAGGGCCGCCGGGACAGGGAAAGAGACCCAGTACTTC | CASRAAGTGKETQYF
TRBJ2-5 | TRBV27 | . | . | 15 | TGTGCCAGCCAAAAGGCCGGGGGCGCCGGAAAGACCCAGTACTTC | CASQKAGGAGKTQYF
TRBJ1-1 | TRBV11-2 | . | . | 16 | TGTGCCAGCAGCTTAGATTCCTGGGGAAAGAACACTGAAGCTTTCTTT | CASSLDSWGKNTEAFF
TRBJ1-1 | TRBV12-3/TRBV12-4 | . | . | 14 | TGTGCCAGCACCTATAGGGGGGACAACACTGAAGCTTTCTTT | CASTYRGDNTEAFF
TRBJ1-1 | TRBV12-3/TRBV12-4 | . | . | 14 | TGTGCCAGCAGTTTTGGTCGGGTCGGCACTGAAGCTTTCTTT | CASSFGRVGTEAFF
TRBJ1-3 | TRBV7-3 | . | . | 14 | TGTGCCAGCAGGAGAGGGGTTGAAGGAAACACCATATATTTT | CASRRGVEGNTIYF